In this sample, the clone carrying this T cell receptor (beta chain) turned up a few times. Its antigen is still unknown. The sample originates from a study of glioma-infiltrating T cells. Study-wide results and limits: Only very few CDR3 sequences appeared in both tissue and blood.

TCR alpha and beta CDR3 regions were amplified from RNA using iRepertoire nested multiplex PCR. TCRdb called the multiplex PCR reads again in MiXCR, with one record for every CDR3 protein. The data contain around 43,000 distinct CDR3 sequences, 20% to 25% of them singletons. Trimming took off 5 bases at V and 0 bases at J, with 17 bases between the two ends. The CDR3 loop spans 18 amino acids. Per the germline V gene, CDR1 is SGHAT and CDR2 is FQNNGV. J is TRBJ2-6 and V is TRBV11-2; no clear D gene. Material for sequencing was glioma tissue, nonneoplastic brain tissue, or PBMCs (not recorded which). The source is a human donor with low-grade glioma or glioblastoma, undergoing nonglioma brain surgery, or in good health (not recorded which). The CDR3 spells CASSHFRISVSGANVLTF. The DNA for the CDR3 is TGTGCCAGCAGCCATTTTCGGATCAGTGTCTCTGGGGCCAACGTCCTGACTTTC.